This T cell receptor (beta chain) was retrieved from a study of prognosis after radiotherapy for stage I lung cancer. Overall study context: Every patient with non-small cell lung cancer was judged medically inoperable.

This clonotype was seen at least ten times. This CDR3 has 15 residues. Trimming took off 0 bases at V and 0 bases at J, with 8 bases between the two ends. Per the germline V gene, CDR1 is MNHEY and CDR2 is SVGAGI. TCR beta CDR3 amplification from genomic DNA was performed by two-round multiplex PCR. Round-one PCR had primers specific to each TRBV and TRBJ gene. The second round, a PCR step, used universal primers. TCRdb re-derived calls from the multiplex PCR reads in MiXCR, one entry per CDR3 protein. Of over 30,000 distinct CDR3 sequences in the sample, 24% were seen once. Two time points each involved a draw of about 6 milliliters of peripheral blood.

The chain has TRBV6-5 and TRBJ1-1; D gene uncertain. The TCR sequence derives from a donor older than 45 with non-small cell lung cancer. Specimen: PBMCs, collected before or after stereotactic body radiation therapy (not recorded which). This chain's CDR3 is CASSYSETLNTEAFF. The DNA for the CDR3 is TGTGCCAGCAGTTACTCGGAGACACTGAACACTGAAGCTTTCTTT.